The present T cell receptor beta chain was sequenced within a study of OX40 agonist ivuxolimab in advanced cancers. The table came from immunoSEQ multiplex PCR; TCRdb's copy has only in-frame clones and leaves some out. The table shows just over 60,000 clones, with more than 85% occurring only once. Concerning this clone: Sequence at one end of the junction differs from germline and may be a read error.

If patients had autoimmune disease history or systemic immunosuppression, they were excluded. The CDR3 is 13 amino acids. CDR1 and CDR2 (germline): SGHRS, YFSETQ. Sequencing used CD4+ or CD8+ T cells sorted from blood, obtained in a trial of the OX40 agonist ivuxolimab. The V call is TRBV5-1, the J call TRBJ1-1; no clear D. This sequence was found in an adult with an advanced solid tumor such as melanoma, head and neck, liver or kidney cancer. The CDR3 DNA reads TGTGCCAGCAGCTTGGGTCGGAACACTGAAGCTTTCTTT. It is translated as CASSLGRNTEAFF. Complete variable domain (other parts from reference TRBV5-1 and TRBJ1-1): KAGVTQTPRYLIKTRGQQVTLSCSPISGHRSVSWYQQTPGQGLQFLFEYFSETQRNKGNFPGRFSGRQFSNSRSEMNVSTLELGDSALYLCASSLGRNTEAFFGQGTRLTVV.